One sample yielded the 10 T cell receptor beta chains listed below, sequenced in a study of T cell clonality in common variable immunodeficiency. Repertoires were generated with immunoSEQ multiplex PCR, while TCRdb's copy carries only in-frame clones and drops some. This repertoire holds about 64,000 clones, and none appear only once. Material: peripheral blood mononuclear cells. Receptor source: a person aged 18 to 69 in good health.

In its sample, this clone was seen many times. The DNA ends 3 residues before the CDR3 does, and the rest of the CDR3 is filled in from the germline J gene. The rearrangement uses TRBV20-1 and TRBJ1-2, with D unresolved. Trimming stripped 1 base from V and 0 bases from J, with 9 bases between. The germline V gene has CDR1 DFQATT and CDR2 SNEGSKA (reference sequence). This CDR3 is built from 14 residues. CDR3 DNA (partial): TGCAGTGCTAGAGTGGTTAGAGCTAACTATGGC. This codes for CSARVVRANYG. The whole CDR3 sequence reads CSARVVRANYGYTF.

There are many counts of this clone. The missing CDR3 end, 3 residues past where the read stops, is filled in from the germline J gene. V is TRBV2 and J is TRBJ2-7; 11 bases are a match to TRBD2. The CDR3 spans 15 residues. Germline V lookup: CDR1 SNHLY, CDR2 FYNNEI. The J segment lost 5 bases and the V segment lost 3 bases, leaving 6 bases of the junction unmatched. CDR3 protein: CASSDLAGGRDEQYF. The CDR3 DNA, read in part, is TGTGCCAGCAGTGACCTAGCGGGAGGTAGAGACGAG.

This clone showed up many times. The CDR3 extends 3 residues past the end of the read, so its final part is completed from the germline J gene. V usage is TRBV28 and J usage is TRBJ2-5; D call uncertain. CDR3 length equals 11 residues. Germline CDR1 and CDR2: MDHEN and SYDVKM. The ends were cut back, 5 bases at V and 5 bases at J, with 6 bases in the middle. The CDR3 region is CASSHGETQYF. The CDR3 bases that were read are TGTGCCAGCAGTCACGGGGAGACC.

This clone came up many times. The read gets to within 3 residues of the CDR3 end, and the germline J gene fills in the rest. The chain joins TRBV4-1 to TRBJ1-4; D ambiguous. Germline V gene data show CDR1 as MGHRA and CDR2 as YSYEKL. The CDR3 has 13 amino acids. This CDR3 is CASSLGLRGKLFF. Partial CDR3 DNA: TGCGCCAGCAGCTTAGGACTTCGGGGTAAA.

This clone was seen repeatedly, ten times or more. The read comes to an end 3 residues before the CDR3 does, leaving the germline J gene to fill in the end. The chain carries TRBV11-2 and TRBJ2-3; D remains unclear. Germline V gene sequence: CDR1 SGHAT, CDR2 FQNNGV. Between the trimmed V and J ends, which lost 0 bases and 4 bases, there was a span of 8 bases. CDR3 length: 14 amino acids. The covered CDR3 bases are TGTGCCAGCAGCTTAGATACAGCAGCAGATACG. Its translation: CASSLDTAADT. The full CDR3 protein is CASSLDTAADTQYF.

This clone appeared many times. The read gets to within 3 residues of the CDR3 end, and the germline J gene fills in the rest. The V call is TRBV6-4, the J call TRBJ2-3; weak D call: TRBD2 (6 bases). CDR3 length: 16 amino acids. V lost 2 bases to trimming and J lost 6 bases, with 18 bases between them. Germline assignment: CDR1 MRHNA and CDR2 SNTAGT. Incomplete CDR3 DNA: TGTGCCAGCAGTGACACTCCGGGACTCCAGCCGGATACG. Residues: CASSDTPGLQPDT. The full CDR3 is CASSDTPGLQPDTQYF.

This clone has a count of ten or more. The CDR3 bases that were read are TGTGCCAGCTCAGTCGGGGACAGCTCCTATGGC. Protein product: CASSVGDSSYG. The whole CDR3 sequence is CASSVGDSSYGYTF. V gene TRBV18 combines with J gene TRBJ1-2, with TRBD1 identical over 7 bases. The read stops 3 residues short of the end of the CDR3; the missing end is completed from the germline J gene. This CDR3 has 14 amino acids. V trimming: 5 bases; J trimming: 4 bases; junction bases outside the gene matches: 7. Germline CDR1 is KGHSH and CDR2 is LQKENI.

This clone occurred many times. The read terminates 3 residues ahead of where the CDR3 ends, so the germline J gene completes it. V usage is TRBV20-1 and J usage is TRBJ2-1; 15 bases are shared with TRBD2. The germline V gene has CDR1 DFQATT and CDR2 SNEGSKA (reference sequence). V was clipped by 5 bases and J by 4 bases; unmatched bases: 6. The CDR3 loop spans 16 amino acids. The covered CDR3 bases are TGCAGTGCTTACGAGGGACTAGCGGGGGGTTACAATGAG. This gives the protein CSAYEGLAGGYNE. In full, the CDR3 is CSAYEGLAGGYNEQFF.

This clone has at least ten counts. The CDR3 end lies 3 residues beyond the end of the read and is filled in from the germline J gene. The chain employs TRBV19 and TRBJ1-1; TRBD1 is a possible D gene (6 bases). The germline CDR1 and CDR2 sequences are LNHDA and SQIVND (reference sequence). The CDR3 has 18 residues. V lost 3 bases, J lost 4 bases, and 24 bases lay in between. The covered CDR3 bases are TGTGCCAGTAGTATGCTGGGGCAGGGGAGGGTAAGAAGCACTGAA. It is translated as CASSMLGQGRVRSTE. The CDR3 reads in full as CASSMLGQGRVRSTEAFF.

Ten or more counts support this clone. The read ends 3 residues before the CDR3 terminus; that terminus is restored from the germline J gene. J is TRBJ2-7 and V is TRBV20-1; 8 nucleotides align to TRBD2. Germline loops: CDR1 DFQATT, CDR2 SNEGSKA (reference sequence). This CDR3 is built from 12 residues. The junction had 2 bases not matched to a gene; V was cut back by 4 bases and J by 3 bases. Incomplete CDR3 DNA: TGCAGTGCTAATCGGGGGGGCTACGAG. Translated, it gives CSANRGGYE. In full, the CDR3 is CSANRGGYEQYF.